The 21 T cell receptor beta chains in this list originate from one sample, sequenced in a study of T cell responses to AZD1222 COVID-19 vaccine. Profiling relied on immunoSEQ multiplex PCR, and the TCRdb table lists in-frame clones only, not all of them. The sample yields over 100,000 clones, about 89% seen once. Sequenced material: peripheral blood, taken on day 0 of AZD1222 vaccination. These TCRs come from an adult in good health.

The CDR3 loop reads CASSLGGFTEAFF. CDR3 coding DNA: TGTGCCAGCAGCTTGGGAGGTTTCACTGAAGCTTTCTTT. The rearrangement links TRBV5-6 to TRBJ1-1; D remains unclear. This CDR3 is 13 amino acids long. The germline CDR1 and CDR2 sequences are SGHDT and YYEEEE. With 0 bases removed from V and 4 bases from J, the gap between germline ends came to 7 bases. Supplemented by reference TRBV5-6 and TRBJ1-1, the full variable domain reads DAGVTQSPTHLIKTRGQQVTLRCSPKSGHDTVSWYQQALGQGPQFIFQYYEEEERQRGNFPDRFSGHQFPNYSSELNVNALLLGDSALYLCASSLGGFTEAFFGQGTRLTVV.

CDR3 sequence: CASSIEDGPREKLFF. Here the CDR3 DNA reads TGTGCCAGTAGTATAGAGGACGGGCCAAGGGAAAAACTGTTTTTT. V usage is TRBV19 and J usage is TRBJ1-4; D remains ambiguous. The germline gives CDR1 LNHDA, CDR2 SQIVND (reference sequence). Trimming stripped 0 bases from V and 8 bases from J, with 13 bases between. The CDR3 loop spans 15 amino acids.

The chain carries TRBV11-3 and TRBJ2-3; no reliable D call. Trimming left V 0 bases short and J 2 bases short, with 9 bases between. CDR1 and CDR2 (germline): SGHNT, YENEEA. The CDR3 runs to 15 residues. This CDR3 reads CASSLEGRITDTQYF. For the CDR3, the DNA is TGTGCCAGCAGCTTAGAGGGCAGAATCACAGATACGCAGTATTTT.

This clone was detected only a few times. The J gene is TRBJ2-1, the V gene TRBV7-6, with no clear D. Germline CDR1 and CDR2: SGHVS and FNYEAQ. This CDR3 spans 13 amino acids. Trimming cost V 1 base and J 4 bases, with 5 bases left between them. DNA for the CDR3: TGTGCCAGCAGCTTAGAAGCGTACAATGAGCAGTTCTTC. Protein sequence: CASSLEAYNEQFF.

The genes are TRBV7-2 and TRBJ2-6, with TRBD1 as a possible D gene (5 bases). The V end lost 2 bases, the J end lost 3 bases, and 8 bases lay between the germline ends. CDR1 and CDR2 from the germline V gene are SGHTA and FQGNSA. The CDR3 sequence is 15 residues long. The CDR3 nucleotides are TGTGCCAGCAGCTTACAGGGTGGTGGGGCCAACGTCCTGACTTTC. Its translation: CASSLQGGGANVLTF.

V gene TRBV11-2 combines with J gene TRBJ1-1; the D gene is possibly TRBD1 (6 bases). Trimming stripped 3 bases from V and 0 bases from J, with 11 bases between. Germline V gives CDR1 SGHAT, CDR2 FQNNGV. The CDR3 consists of 15 residues. The CDR3 sequence is CASSFIQGLNTEAFF. The CDR3 DNA reads TGTGCCAGCAGCTTTATCCAGGGGTTGAACACTGAAGCTTTCTTT.

The chain has TRBV7-9 and TRBJ1-4; the D is unclear. The CDR3 has 15 residues. Germline values: CDR1 SEHNR, CDR2 FQNEAQ (reference sequence). Trimming left V 5 bases short and J 0 bases short, with 10 bases between. The CDR3 DNA reads as TGTGCCAGCAGCCACCTCGGGGCAACTAATGAAAAACTGTTTTTT. Translation gives CASSHLGATNEKLFF.

This chain connects TRBV20-1 to TRBJ2-3, with 7 bases that match TRBD2. This CDR3 has 13 residues. CDR1 is DFQATT and CDR2 is SNEGSKA in the germline V gene (reference sequence). V dropped 3 bases and J dropped 2; count of bases not matched to a gene: 2. The CDR3 nucleotides read TGCAGTGCTAGTGCGGGAGACACAGATACGCAGTATTTT. The encoded protein is CSASAGDTDTQYF.

This chain connects TRBV15 to TRBJ1-5; 7 bases align to TRBD1. Germline V CDR1 and CDR2: LNHNV, YYDKDF (reference sequence). V was clipped by 3 bases and J by 6 bases; unmatched bases: 17. The CDR3 spans 18 residues. CDR3 protein: CATSSTILIRQGRQPQHF. For the CDR3, the DNA is TGTGCCACCAGCAGTACGATTTTAATTCGACAGGGACGTCAGCCCCAGCATTTT.

This chain joins TRBV9 and TRBJ1-2; 7 nucleotides agree with TRBD1. Germline assignment: CDR1 SGDLS and CDR2 YYNGEE. The trim removed 4 bases at V and 0 bases at J, leaving 3 bases unmatched. This CDR3 has 14 amino acids. The CDR3 DNA sequence: TGTGCCAGCAGCTGGGACAGAGCTAACTATGGCTACACCTTC. Protein sequence: CASSWDRANYGYTF.

In nucleotides, the CDR3 is TGTGCCAGCAGCTCCCAGGGGACGTTAGAAAAACTGTTTTTT. This encodes CASSSQGTLEKLFF. This rearrangement joins TRBV5-8 to TRBJ1-4, with D maybe TRBD1 (6 bases). Trimming pared 3 bases from V and 8 bases from J, leaving 14 bases between. The germline V gene has CDR1 SGHTS and CDR2 YDEGEE. The CDR3 runs to 14 residues.

This clone was recorded once. This chain connects TRBV14 to TRBJ1-5, with D possibly matching TRBD1 (5 bases). Per the germline V gene, CDR1 is SGHDN and CDR2 is FVKESK. Between the trimmed V and J ends, which lost 6 bases and 1 base, there was a span of 28 bases. The CDR3 length is 20 residues. This CDR3 is CASSPGGRQPPGWSNQPQHF. The CDR3 nucleotides read TGTGCCAGCAGTCCGGGAGGACGACAGCCTCCCGGCTGGAGCAATCAGCCCCAGCATTTT.

The chain carries TRBV6-1 and TRBJ2-2, with 8 positions matching TRBD1. The J segment lost 0 bases and the V segment lost 4 bases, leaving 10 bases of the junction unmatched. The CDR3 is made up of 18 amino acids. The germline V gene encodes CDR1 MNHNS and CDR2 SASEGT. CDR3 sequence reads: CASSVTTDREANTGELFF. The DNA of the CDR3 is TGTGCCAGCAGTGTAACCACGGACAGGGAGGCGAACACCGGGGAGCTGTTTTTT.

The chain joins TRBV10-3 to TRBJ1-3, with a possible D match to TRBD1 (6 bases). The ends were cut back, 2 bases at V and 2 bases at J, with 13 bases in the middle. The CDR3 has 16 amino acids. Looked up from germline, CDR1 is ENHRY and CDR2 is SYGVKD. For the CDR3, the DNA is TGTGCCATCAGTGAGAGGGGGGCTAATGCTGGAAACACCATATATTTT. Translating it yields CAISERGANAGNTIYF.

This clone was picked up one time. The chain carries TRBV5-8 and TRBJ2-6; maybe TRBD2 (7 bases). CDR3 length: 18 amino acids. CDR1 is SGHTS, CDR2 YDEGEE, per germline. V lost 4 bases to trimming and J lost 0 bases, with 17 bases between them. CDR3 residues: CASSRAPRGASGANVLTF. The CDR3 nucleotides read TGTGCCAGCAGCCGGGCCCCTCGGGGGGCCTCTGGGGCCAACGTCCTGACTTTC.

The chain employs TRBV29-1 and TRBJ1-1; D perhaps matches TRBD1 (6 bases). The CDR3 spans 12 residues. V was cut by 7 bases and J by 6 bases, with 15 bases left in between. Germline CDR1 and CDR2: SQVTM and ANQGSEA. The CDR3 protein is CSAAGQLPEAFF. In DNA, the CDR3 is TGCAGCGCCGCCGGACAGTTGCCTGAAGCTTTCTTT.

The chain is built from TRBV29-1 and TRBJ2-3; weak D call: TRBD2 (7 bases). The CDR3 spans 15 residues. From germline, CDR1 is SQVTM and CDR2 ANQGSEA. The CDR3 DNA reads TGCAGTTGCCGAGGGGGGGGCTTTAGCACAGATACGCAGTATTTT. Its protein is CSCRGGGFSTDTQYF.

This chain joins TRBV5-8 and TRBJ2-1, with D perhaps TRBD1 (6 bases). V lost 3 bases and J lost 0, with 10 bases in between. Looked up from germline, CDR1 is SGHTS and CDR2 is YDEGEE. This CDR3 contains 15 residues. The CDR3 sequence: CASSSGVRSYNEQFF. In DNA, the CDR3 is TGTGCCAGCAGCTCAGGGGTTCGCTCCTACAATGAGCAGTTCTTC.

This clone was recorded once. The chain couples TRBV6-5 to TRBJ1-2; TRBD1 might be the D (5 bases). Trimming left V 7 bases short and J 3 bases short, with 15 bases between. In germline, CDR1 is MNHEY, CDR2 SVGAGI. CDR3 size: 14 residues. The CDR3 DNA sequence: TGTGCCAGCACGACCAGGGAGGGTGACTATGGCTACACCTTC. Its translation is CASTTREGDYGYTF.

The CDR3 region has the DNA TGTGCCAGCAGCTTCTCTCCCAGCGACATTCAGTACTTC. Protein sequence: CASSFSPSDIQYF. V and J are TRBV11-1 and TRBJ2-4, with unresolved D. The CDR3 is 13 residues long. The germline V and J ends were trimmed by 3 bases and 8 bases, with 11 bases remaining between them. Germline V lookup: CDR1 SGHAT, CDR2 FQDESV (reference sequence).

CDR3 amino acids: CAWSRDSSYGYTF. In DNA, the CDR3 is TGTGCCTGGAGCAGGGACAGCTCCTATGGCTACACCTTC. The chain links TRBV30 to TRBJ1-2; 7 bases fit TRBD1. J was trimmed by 4 bases and V by 3 bases; bases with no gene match: 5. This CDR3 spans 13 amino acids. Germline V gene lookup returns CDR1 GTSNPN and CDR2 SVGIG (reference sequence).